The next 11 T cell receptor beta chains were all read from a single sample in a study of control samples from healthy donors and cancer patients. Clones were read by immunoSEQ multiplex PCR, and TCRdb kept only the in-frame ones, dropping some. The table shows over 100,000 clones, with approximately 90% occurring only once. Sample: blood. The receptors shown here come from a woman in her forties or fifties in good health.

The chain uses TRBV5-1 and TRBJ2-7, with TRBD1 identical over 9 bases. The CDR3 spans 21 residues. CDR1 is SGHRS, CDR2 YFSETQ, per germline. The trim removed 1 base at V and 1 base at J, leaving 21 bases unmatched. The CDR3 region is CASSLPRDRVPPGGFSYEQYF. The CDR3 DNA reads TGCGCCAGCAGCTTGCCCAGGGACAGGGTTCCCCCCGGGGGCTTTTCCTACGAGCAGTACTTC. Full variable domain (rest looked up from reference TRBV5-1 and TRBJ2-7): KAGVTQTPRYLIKTRGQQVTLSCSPISGHRSVSWYQQTPGQGLQFLFEYFSETQRNKGNFPGRFSGRQFSNSRSEMNVSTLELGDSALYLCASSLPRDRVPPGGFSYEQYFGPGTRLTVT.

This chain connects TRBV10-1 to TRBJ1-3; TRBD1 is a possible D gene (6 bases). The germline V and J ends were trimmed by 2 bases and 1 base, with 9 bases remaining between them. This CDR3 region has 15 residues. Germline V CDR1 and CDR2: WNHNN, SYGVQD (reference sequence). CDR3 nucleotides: TGCGCCAGCAGTGAGGGGGGGCTTTCTGGAAACACCATATATTTT. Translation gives CASSEGGLSGNTIYF.

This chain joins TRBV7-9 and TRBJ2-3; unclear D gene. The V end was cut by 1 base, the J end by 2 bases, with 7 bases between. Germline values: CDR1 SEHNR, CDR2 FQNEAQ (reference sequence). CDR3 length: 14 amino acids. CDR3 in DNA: TGTGCCAGCAGCTTAGAAGTTTTCACAGATACGCAGTATTTT. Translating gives CASSLEVFTDTQYF.

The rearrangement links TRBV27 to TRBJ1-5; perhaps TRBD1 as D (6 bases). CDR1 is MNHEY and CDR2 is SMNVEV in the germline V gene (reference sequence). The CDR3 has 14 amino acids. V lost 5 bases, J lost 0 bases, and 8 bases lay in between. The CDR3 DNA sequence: TGTGCCAGCAGTCGGACAGATAGCAATCAGCCCCAGCATTTT. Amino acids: CASSRTDSNQPQHF.

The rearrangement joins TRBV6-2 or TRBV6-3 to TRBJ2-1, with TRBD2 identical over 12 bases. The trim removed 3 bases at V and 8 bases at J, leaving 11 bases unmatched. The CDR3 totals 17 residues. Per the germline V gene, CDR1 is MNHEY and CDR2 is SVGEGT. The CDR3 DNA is TGTGCCAGCAGTTATACGACTAGCGGGGGATTTCGCGATGAGCAGTTCTTC. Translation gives CASSYTTSGGFRDEQFF.

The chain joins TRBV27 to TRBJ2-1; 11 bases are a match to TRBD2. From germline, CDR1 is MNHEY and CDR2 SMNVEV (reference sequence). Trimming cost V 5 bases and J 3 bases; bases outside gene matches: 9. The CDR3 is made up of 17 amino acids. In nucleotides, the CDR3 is TGTGCCAGCAGTCTTAGCGGGGGGGCTCTTCTCTACAATGAGCAGTTCTTC. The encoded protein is CASSLSGGALLYNEQFF.

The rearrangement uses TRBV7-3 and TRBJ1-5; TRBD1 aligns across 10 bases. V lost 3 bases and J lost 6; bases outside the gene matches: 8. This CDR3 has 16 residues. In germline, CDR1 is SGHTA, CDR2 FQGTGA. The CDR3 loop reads CASSLRRRDRGQPQHF. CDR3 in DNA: TGTGCCAGCAGCTTGCGCCGGAGGGACAGGGGTCAGCCCCAGCATTTT.

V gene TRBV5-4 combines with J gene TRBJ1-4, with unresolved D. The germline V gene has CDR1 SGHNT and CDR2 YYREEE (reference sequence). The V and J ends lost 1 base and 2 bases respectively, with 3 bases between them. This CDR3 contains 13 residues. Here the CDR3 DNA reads TGTGCCAGCAGCTTGAGCACTAATGAAAAACTGTTTTTT. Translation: CASSLSTNEKLFF.

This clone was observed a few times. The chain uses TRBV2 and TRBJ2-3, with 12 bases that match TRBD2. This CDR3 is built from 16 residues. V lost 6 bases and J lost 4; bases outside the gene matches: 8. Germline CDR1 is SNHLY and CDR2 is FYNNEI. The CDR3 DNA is TGTGCCAGCAGCGCTAGCGGGGGGGCCCAGGCAGATACGCAGTATTTT. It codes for CASSASGGAQADTQYF.

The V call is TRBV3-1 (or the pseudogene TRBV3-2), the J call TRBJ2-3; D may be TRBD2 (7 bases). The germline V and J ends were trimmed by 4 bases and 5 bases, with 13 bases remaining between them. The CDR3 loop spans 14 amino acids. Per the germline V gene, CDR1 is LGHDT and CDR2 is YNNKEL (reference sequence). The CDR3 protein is CASSLGGRVDTQYF. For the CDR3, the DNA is TGTGCCAGCAGCCTCGGGGGGCGTGTAGATACGCAGTATTTT.

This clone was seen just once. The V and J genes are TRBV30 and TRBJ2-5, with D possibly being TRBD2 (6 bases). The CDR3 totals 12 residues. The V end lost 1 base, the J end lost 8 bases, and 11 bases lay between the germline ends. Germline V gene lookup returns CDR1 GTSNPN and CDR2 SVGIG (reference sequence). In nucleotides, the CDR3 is TGTGCCTGGAGTGAAAGGGAGGATACCCAGTACTTC. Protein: CAWSEREDTQYF.